This T cell receptor (beta chain) was identified during a study of T cells after yellow fever vaccination. Whole-study results and caveats: The secondary response was weaker but peaked faster, day 5 versus 15.

The authors made TCR cDNA by 5'RACE template switching, adding a universal primer site and UMIs. MiXCR, applied by TCRdb to the 5' RACE reads, yields one record per CDR3 protein. The table records some 670,000 distinct CDR3 sequences, roughly 12% of them present only once. To note about this clonotype: The antigen is unknown.

This material consisted of PBMCs, taken on the day of the yellow fever booster vaccination. The receptor was isolated from a man aged 25 to 40 who received the YFV17D yellow fever vaccine.

CDR3 bases: TGTGCCAGCAGTCTCCAGACTAGCACGGGATATGTAGAGACCCAGTACTTC. Amino acid sequence: CASSLQTSTGYVETQYF. V usage is TRBV27 and J usage is TRBJ2-5, with 7 bases that match TRBD2. Germline loops: CDR1 MNHEY, CDR2 SMNVEV (reference sequence). V trimming: 5 bases; J trimming: 4 bases; junction bases outside the gene matches: 16. This CDR3 is built from 17 residues.